These T cell receptor beta chains were read from a single sample in a study of CD8+CD57+ T cells in acquired aplastic anemia. Via MiXCR, TCRdb re-called the reads, giving one row per CDR3 protein. This repertoire shows under 250,000 distinct CDR3 sequences, 65% found once; its top ten account for around 50%. The sample comprised sorted CD4+, CD8+, or CD8+CD57+ T cells (not recorded which) from PBMCs. These receptors all stem from a human donor with aplastic anemia. Both conserved end residues are part of each CDR3. D genes are given only for firm matches. Some rows have no size entry. The others give once, few or many, or a class for an expanded clone.

clone size: NA
V gene: TRBV7-9
J gene: TRBJ1-6
CDR3 length: 14
D gene: NA
CDR3 protein: CASSLARQGPPLHF
CDR3 DNA: TGTGCCAGCAGCTTAGCCCGGCAGGGGCCACCCCTCCACTTT

clone size: NA
V gene: TRBV7-9
J gene: TRBJ2-2
CDR3 length: 15
D gene: TRBD2
CDR3 protein: CASSIAGPNTGELFF
CDR3 DNA: TGTGCCAGCAGCATAGCGGGCCCGAACACCGGGGAGCTGTTTTTT

clone size: NA
V gene: TRBV20-1
J gene: TRBJ2-5
CDR3 length: 10
D gene: NA
CDR3 protein: CSAARETQYF
CDR3 DNA: TGCAGTGCTGCCCGGGAGACCCAGTACTTC

clone size: NA
V gene: TRBV10-2
J gene: TRBJ1-5
CDR3 length: 12
D gene: NA
CDR3 protein: CASMGWSQPQHF
CDR3 DNA: TGCGCCAGCATGGGATGGAGTCAGCCCCAGCATTTT

clone size: NA
V gene: TRBV24-1
J gene: TRBJ2-1
CDR3 length: 15
D gene: NA
CDR3 protein: CATSDDSKIVNEQFF
CDR3 DNA: TGTGCCACCAGTGACGACTCAAAGATCGTCAATGAGCAGTTCTTC

clone size: NA
V gene: TRBV24-1
J gene: TRBJ2-1
CDR3 length: 15
D gene: TRBD2
CDR3 protein: CATSDPSGSGNEQFF
CDR3 DNA: TGTGCCACCAGTGATCCTAGCGGGAGTGGCAATGAGCAGTTCTTC

clone size: once
V gene: TRBV29-1
J gene: TRBJ1-3
CDR3 length: 14
D gene: NA
CDR3 protein: CSVEVTGDENTIYF
CDR3 DNA: TGCAGCGTTGAAGTAACCGGCGATGAGAACACCATATATTTT

clone size: NA
V gene: TRBV10-3
J gene: TRBJ2-7
CDR3 length: 15
D gene: TRBD2
CDR3 protein: CASRLSGLANHEQYF
CDR3 DNA: TGTGCCAGCAGGTTATCGGGACTAGCGAACCACGAGCAGTACTTC

clone size: NA
V gene: TRBV7-2
J gene: TRBJ2-3
CDR3 length: 15
D gene: TRBD1
CDR3 protein: CASSTGTGNGDTQYF
CDR3 DNA: TGTGCCAGCAGCACCGGGACAGGGAATGGGGATACGCAGTATTTT

clone size: NA
V gene: TRBV24-1
J gene: TRBJ2-2
CDR3 length: 18
D gene: TRBD1
CDR3 protein: CATSDLGVAGGNTGELFF
CDR3 DNA: TGTGCCACCAGTGATTTAGGCGTGGCAGGGGGGAACACCGGGGAGCTGTTTTTT

clone size: NA
V gene: TRBV20-1
J gene: TRBJ1-5
CDR3 length: 15
D gene: TRBD1
CDR3 protein: CSAKYGQGSDQPQHF
CDR3 DNA: TGCAGTGCAAAATACGGACAGGGATCTGATCAGCCCCAGCATTTT

clone size: once
V gene: TRBV7-9
J gene: TRBJ2-1
CDR3 length: 15
D gene: TRBD2
CDR3 protein: CASQRGGGALSEQLF
CDR3 DNA: TGTGCCAGCCAAAGGGGCGGGGGGGCGCTAAGTGAGCAGCTCTTC

clone size: NA
V gene: TRBV19
J gene: TRBJ2-5
CDR3 length: 14
D gene: TRBD1
CDR3 protein: CATPTGTGGQTQYF
CDR3 DNA: TGTGCCACTCCCACTGGGACAGGGGGTCAGACCCAGTACTTC

clone size: NA
V gene: TRBV5-1
J gene: TRBJ2-7
CDR3 length: 17
D gene: NA
CDR3 protein: CASSLVGGMDSSYEQYF
CDR3 DNA: TGCGCCAGCAGCTTGGTAGGAGGAATGGATTCCTCCTACGAGCAGTACTTC

clone size: NA
V gene: TRBV2
J gene: TRBJ1-2
CDR3 length: 15
D gene: NA
CDR3 protein: CASSAGQQANYGYTF
CDR3 DNA: TGTGCCAGCAGTGCTGGACAGCAGGCTAACTATGGCTACACCTTC

clone size: once
V gene: TRBV2
J gene: TRBJ2-1
CDR3 length: 12
D gene: NA
CDR3 protein: CASISSYNEQFF
CDR3 DNA: TGTGCCAGCATCAGCTCCTACAATGAGCAGTTCTTC

clone size: NA
V gene: TRBV20-1
J gene: TRBJ1-4
CDR3 length: 14
D gene: NA
CDR3 protein: CSARSSLREEKLFF
CDR3 DNA: TGCAGTGCTAGGAGTTCGCTTCGTGAAGAAAAACTGTTTTTT

clone size: many
V gene: TRBV2
J gene: TRBJ2-7
CDR3 length: 14
D gene: NA
CDR3 protein: CASSDASFSYEQYF
CDR3 DNA: TGTGCCAGCAGTGATGCCAGTTTCTCCTACGAGCAGTACTTC

clone size: NA
V gene: TRBV5-4
J gene: TRBJ2-3
CDR3 length: 14
D gene: NA
CDR3 protein: CASSGSGFTDTQYF
CDR3 DNA: TGTGCCAGCAGCGGTAGCGGTTTCACAGATACGCAGTATTTT

clone size: NA
V gene: TRBV7-2
J gene: TRBJ2-2
CDR3 length: 15
D gene: TRBD1
CDR3 protein: CASTLGQGWTGELFF
CDR3 DNA: TGTGCCAGCACCCTAGGACAGGGTTGGACCGGGGAGCTGTTTTTT

clone size: NA
V gene: TRBV14
J gene: TRBJ2-1
CDR3 length: 16
D gene: TRBD2
CDR3 protein: CASSHTRLAVVNEQFF
CDR3 DNA: TGTGCCAGCAGCCATACCCGACTAGCTGTGGTGAATGAGCAGTTCTTC

clone size: NA
V gene: TRBV20-1
J gene: TRBJ2-5
CDR3 length: 14
D gene: NA
CDR3 protein: CSARDPGSGETQYF
CDR3 DNA: TGCAGTGCTAGAGATCCAGGGAGCGGTGAGACCCAGTACTTC

clone size: NA
V gene: TRBV20-1
J gene: TRBJ1-6
CDR3 length: 15
D gene: NA
CDR3 protein: CSAPPGSGVNSPLHF
CDR3 DNA: TGCAGTGCTCCCCCCGGCTCAGGGGTTAATTCACCCCTCCACTTT

clone size: NA
V gene: TRBV7-2
J gene: TRBJ1-5
CDR3 length: 15
D gene: NA
CDR3 protein: CASSGAWGGNQPQHF
CDR3 DNA: TGTGCCAGCAGCGGGGCTTGGGGAGGCAATCAGCCCCAGCATTTT

clone size: NA
V gene: TRBV2
J gene: TRBJ1-5
CDR3 length: 14
D gene: NA
CDR3 protein: CASSGLESNQPQHF
CDR3 DNA: TGTGCCAGCAGTGGGTTAGAGAGCAATCAGCCCCAGCATTTT

clone size: NA
V gene: TRBV2
J gene: TRBJ1-5
CDR3 length: 14
D gene: NA
CDR3 protein: CASSGALSNQPQHF
CDR3 DNA: TGTGCCAGCAGTGGGGCTCTAAGCAATCAGCCCCAGCATTTT

clone size: NA
V gene: TRBV7-2
J gene: TRBJ2-7
CDR3 length: 14
D gene: TRBD2
CDR3 protein: CASRYKRESYEQYF
CDR3 DNA: TGTGCCAGCAGATACAAGCGGGAGTCCTACGAGCAGTACTTC

clone size: few
V gene: TRBV20-1
J gene: TRBJ1-2
CDR3 length: 13
D gene: TRBD1
CDR3 protein: CSAPTDRGRGYTF
CDR3 DNA: TGCAGTGCACCTACGGACAGGGGTCGTGGCTACACCTTC

clone size: NA
V gene: TRBV20-1
J gene: TRBJ1-5
CDR3 length: 15
D gene: TRBD1
CDR3 protein: CSATGGVGSNQPQHF
CDR3 DNA: TGCAGTGCTACAGGGGGCGTTGGTAGCAATCAGCCCCAGCATTTT

clone size: NA
V gene: TRBV5-1
J gene: TRBJ2-7
CDR3 length: 13
D gene: TRBD1
CDR3 protein: CASSVGQGNAQYF
CDR3 DNA: TGCGCCAGCAGCGTTGGACAGGGGAACGCGCAGTACTTC

clone size: NA
V gene: TRBV5-1
J gene: TRBJ2-7
CDR3 length: 16
D gene: TRBD2
CDR3 protein: CASSLLTSGSSYEQYF
CDR3 DNA: TGCGCCAGCAGCTTGCTGACTAGCGGGTCCTCCTACGAGCAGTACTTC

clone size: NA
V gene: TRBV7-9
J gene: TRBJ2-3
CDR3 length: 16
D gene: NA
CDR3 protein: CASSDPGTASTDTQYF
CDR3 DNA: TGTGCCAGCAGCGATCCCGGGACGGCGAGCACAGATACGCAGTATTTT

clone size: NA
V gene: TRBV19
J gene: TRBJ2-7
CDR3 length: 14
D gene: NA
CDR3 protein: CASSMQGRPYEQYF
CDR3 DNA: TGTGCCAGTAGTATGCAGGGTCGTCCCTACGAGCAGTACTTC

clone size: NA
V gene: TRBV19
J gene: TRBJ2-5
CDR3 length: 14
D gene: NA
CDR3 protein: CASSVGYIRETQYF
CDR3 DNA: TGTGCCAGTAGTGTTGGCTACATCCGGGAGACCCAGTACTTC

clone size: NA
V gene: TRBV5-5
J gene: TRBJ1-1
CDR3 length: 15
D gene: NA
CDR3 protein: CASSLEGVGNTEAFF
CDR3 DNA: TGTGCCAGCAGCTTAGAGGGCGTCGGGAACACTGAAGCTTTCTTT

clone size: few
V gene: TRBV20-1
J gene: TRBJ2-6
CDR3 length: 14
D gene: NA
CDR3 protein: CSARDTSGANVLTF
CDR3 DNA: TGCAGTGCTAGAGATACCTCTGGGGCCAACGTCCTGACTTTC

clone size: NA
V gene: TRBV12-3/TRBV12-4
J gene: TRBJ2-7
CDR3 length: 13
D gene: TRBD1
CDR3 protein: CASSWTGFYEQYF
CDR3 DNA: TGTGCCAGCAGTTGGACAGGGTTTTACGAGCAGTACTTC

clone size: NA
V gene: TRBV20-1
J gene: TRBJ2-7
CDR3 length: 15
D gene: NA
CDR3 protein: CSARDRGGRSYEQYF
CDR3 DNA: TGCAGTGCTAGAGATCGAGGAGGGAGATCCTACGAGCAGTACTTC

clone size: once
V gene: TRBV7-2
J gene: TRBJ2-1
CDR3 length: 15
D gene: NA
CDR3 protein: CASSSGGGSYNEQFF
CDR3 DNA: TGTGCCAGCAGTTCAGGGGGGGGGTCCTACAATGAGCAGTTCTTC

clone size: NA
V gene: TRBV2
J gene: TRBJ1-1
CDR3 length: 11
D gene: NA
CDR3 protein: CASSLDRKAFF
CDR3 DNA: TGTGCCAGCAGTCTAGACAGGAAAGCTTTCTTT

clone size: few
V gene: TRBV10-3
J gene: TRBJ2-3
CDR3 length: 11
D gene: NA
CDR3 protein: CAISVRDTQYF
CDR3 DNA: TGTGCCATCAGTGTGAGGGATACGCAGTATTTT

clone size: NA
V gene: TRBV27
J gene: TRBJ2-1
CDR3 length: 14
D gene: NA
CDR3 protein: CASSFGRGYNEQFF
CDR3 DNA: TGTGCCAGCAGTTTCGGACGGGGCTACAATGAGCAGTTCTTC

clone size: NA
V gene: TRBV7-3
J gene: TRBJ2-5
CDR3 length: 13
D gene: TRBD1
CDR3 protein: CASSRDSQETQYF
CDR3 DNA: TGTGCCAGCAGCCGGGACAGTCAAGAGACCCAGTACTTC

clone size: NA
V gene: TRBV20-1
J gene: TRBJ1-2
CDR3 length: 14
D gene: NA
CDR3 protein: CSARGVGVSAGYTF
CDR3 DNA: TGCAGTGCTAGAGGGGTTGGCGTGTCGGCTGGCTACACCTTC

clone size: NA
V gene: TRBV19
J gene: TRBJ2-7
CDR3 length: 14
D gene: TRBD2
CDR3 protein: CASRRTSGDYEQYF
CDR3 DNA: TGTGCCAGTAGACGGACTAGCGGGGACTACGAGCAGTACTTC

clone size: NA
V gene: TRBV10-1
J gene: TRBJ2-5
CDR3 length: 13
D gene: NA
CDR3 protein: CANRIRSQETQYF
CDR3 DNA: TGCGCCAATAGGATCCGTTCCCAAGAGACCCAGTACTTC